The rows below give T cell receptor beta chains drawn from one sample of a study of blood T cell repertoires in COVID-19. Profiled with immunoSEQ multiplex PCR; TCRdb holds only in-frame clones, not every one. Of 170,000 or so clones in the sample, over 75% were seen once. The material sequenced was PBMCs or T cells enriched from blood (not recorded which). The receptors were gathered from a young woman who had recovered from COVID-19. Each CDR3 is given without its conserved first and last residue.

TRBV5-1,TRBJ1-1,ASSRQGLHSNTEAF
TRBV27,TRBJ2-1,AIQALGLAGGRQF
TRBV15,TRBJ2-1,ATSRGEGGKLYNEQF
TRBV9,TRBJ2-2,ASTPGGQWGGELF
TRBV5-6,TRBJ1-2,ASSKRTGANYGYT
TRBV5-5,TRBJ2-7,ASSLQGAPYEQY
TRBV7-9,TRBJ1-1,ASSLIFRNTEAF
TRBV29-1,TRBJ2-3,SARGGSGMGSTDTQY
TRBV7-9,TRBJ2-7,ASRGTTYEQY
TRBV28,TRBJ1-6,ASSRAGDPYNSPLH
TRBV19,TRBJ2-7,ASSITSGPYEQY
TRBV5-8,TRBJ1-4,ASSLNGGDATNEKLF
TRBV4-1,TRBJ2-1,ASSQEGQGKMRNEQF
TRBV19,TRBJ2-1,ASSAASGNAYNEQF
TRBV5-1,TRBJ1-1,ASSRTGGNTEAF
TRBV5-8,TRBJ1-3,ASSLVSPAGRGNTIY
TRBV7-9,TRBJ2-7,ASSLTRGHYEQY
TRBV10-3,TRBJ1-5,AISEGRQGDQPQH
TRBV29-1,TRBJ1-1,SVVPTDPGREAF
TRBV6-4,TRBJ2-1,ASSAGTRQF
TRBV28,TRBJ2-6,ASSPPRAVAGGPSGANVLT
TRBV5-4,TRBJ1-2,ASSLAGPNYGYT
TRBV6-6,TRBJ2-7,ASRASGDYEQY
TRBV6-5,TRBJ1-1,ASMRGQGLTEAF
TRBV18,TRBJ1-2,ASSPELQGQGYT
TRBV29-1,TRBJ2-2,SVDPRDTGELF